This paragraph covers one T cell receptor (beta chain) sequence. What it recognizes is unknown. These data originate in a study of cytomegalovirus exposure and HLA in healthy donors. The CDR3 covers 14 residues. The V gene lost 2 bases and the J gene lost 7 bases, with 12 bases spanning the gap. The germline V gene has CDR1 LNHDA and CDR2 SQIVND (reference sequence). The primer mix had 60 Vbeta and 13 Jbeta primers. Libraries were prepared by immunoSEQ multiplex PCR; TCRdb keeps only in-frame clonotypes and omits some of them. Its listing shows some 150,000 clones. Study-wide results and caveats: Earlier analysis yielded a pattern in which most TCR beta V segments were productive about 87% or about 30% of the time. A later analysis linked a missense DCLRE1C variant to TCR beta V- and J-gene trimming. Cytomegalovirus-associated status was assigned to about 180 TCR beta chains.

This TCR was recovered from a man aged 35 to 55 in good health and CMV-seronegative. The sequenced sample was PBMCs. The chain employs TRBV19 and TRBJ1-5; no clear D gene. CDR3 protein: CASSILAGTQPQHF. Written as DNA, the CDR3 is TGTGCCAGTAGTATATTGGCAGGCACCCAGCCCCAGCATTTT.